Following are 6 T cell receptor beta chains from one sample sequenced in a study of T cell responses to AZD1222 COVID-19 vaccine. The method was immunoSEQ multiplex PCR; TCRdb's version includes in-frame clones alone and lacks a portion of them. The sample records 110,000 to 150,000 clones, approximately 90% being singletons. The sample consisted of peripheral blood, taken on day 0 of AZD1222 vaccination. Source of these receptors: an adult in good health.

The CDR3 sequence: CASSVDPNQPQHF. CDR3 DNA sequence: TGTGCCAGCAGCGTAGACCCTAACCAGCCCCAGCATTTT. The rearrangement joins TRBV9 to TRBJ1-5; D remains ambiguous. V was shortened by 0 bases and J by 7 bases, with 8 bases between the two germline ends. CDR3 length: 13 residues. Germline lookup yields CDR1 SGDLS and CDR2 YYNGEE.

This chain uses TRBV3-1 (or the pseudogene TRBV3-2) with TRBJ1-5; 7 bases are a match to TRBD1. With V trimmed by 2 bases and J by 4 bases, 8 bases remained unmatched. Germline CDR1 LGHDT, CDR2 YNNKEL (reference sequence). The CDR3 is 16 residues long. The CDR3 region is CASSQYAGTVNQPQHF. The CDR3 region has the DNA TGTGCCAGCAGCCAATACGCCGGGACAGTTAATCAGCCCCAGCATTTT.

The rearrangement joins TRBV19 to TRBJ2-1; TRBD2 matches at 11 bases. CDR3 length equals 16 residues. Germline V gene lookup returns CDR1 LNHDA and CDR2 SQIVND (reference sequence). The trim removed 5 bases at V and 4 bases at J, leaving 7 bases unmatched. CDR3 region: CASSFLLAGEYNEQFF. The CDR3 bases are TGTGCCAGTAGTTTCCTACTAGCGGGGGAATACAATGAGCAGTTCTTC.

The chain links TRBV5-4 to TRBJ2-1, with D unresolved. CDR1 is SGHNT, CDR2 YYREEE, per germline (reference sequence). The CDR3 totals 12 residues. V lost 5 bases, J lost 1 base, and 4 bases lay in between. CDR3 sequence reads: CASSRSYNEQFF. The CDR3 region has the DNA TGTGCCAGCAGTAGGTCCTACAATGAGCAGTTCTTC.

The chain joins TRBV6-2 or TRBV6-3 to TRBJ1-4; 7 nucleotides line up with TRBD1. V lost 5 bases to trimming and J lost 8 bases; unmatched junction nucleotides: 8. CDR3 size: 14 residues. Germline loops: CDR1 MNHEY, CDR2 SVGEGT. The CDR3 sequence is CASSPLQGREKLFF. In nucleotides, the CDR3 is TGTGCCAGCAGTCCACTACAGGGGAGAGAAAAACTGTTTTTT.

The chain employs TRBV7-9 and TRBJ2-7, with 8 bases lining up with TRBD1. In germline, CDR1 is SEHNR, CDR2 FQNEAQ (reference sequence). The CDR3 is 16 amino acids. V was clipped by 5 bases and J by 0 bases; unmatched bases: 9. The CDR3 DNA sequence: TGTGCCAGCAGCCTTCTTCCGGGACAGGACTCCTACGAGCAGTACTTC. This translates into CASSLLPGQDSYEQYF.